The 20 T cell receptor beta chains given below trace back to one sample, sequenced in a study of beta chain features in type 1 diabetes. Study-level findings and limits: TCRB CDR3s were moderately but significantly shorter in Type 1 diabetes patients in all four CD4+ subsets.

Every bit of the isolated RNA underwent reverse transcription, so sequencing read expressed TCRB transcripts. TCRdb keeps only in-frame clones here, not all; method: immunoSEQ multiplex PCR. This table holds fewer than 400,000 clones, roughly 9% found once. Antigens of these TCRs are unknown. The sample comprised central memory CD4+ T cells from blood. The receptor set was obtained from a man aged 25 to 40 with type 1 diabetes.

In this sample, this clone turned up a few times. The V and J genes are TRBV18 and TRBJ1-1, with 7 bases fitting TRBD1. The V segment lost 3 bases and the J segment 7 bases; nucleotides outside the gene matches: 5. The CDR3 extends over 13 amino acids. Germline CDR1 reads KGHSH; CDR2 reads LQKENI. CDR3 in amino acids: CASSPQGQLEAFF. CDR3 bases: TGTGCCAGCTCACCTCAGGGACAGCTTGAAGCTTTCTTT.

This sequence joins TRBV9 and TRBJ1-2, with 11 bases matching TRBD1. CDR1 SGDLS and CDR2 YYNGEE come from the germline V gene. CDR3 length: 13 amino acids. V dropped 3 bases and J dropped 8; count of bases not matched to a gene: 3. CDR3 residues: CASSGDRGEGYTF. As DNA, the CDR3 is TGTGCCAGCAGCGGGGACAGGGGGGAGGGCTACACCTTC.

The gene calls are TRBV19 and TRBJ2-7; 12 nucleotides align to TRBD1. The CDR3 has 14 amino acids. The junction had 2 bases not matched to a gene; V was cut back by 3 bases and J by 5 bases. Germline V gives CDR1 LNHDA, CDR2 SQIVND (reference sequence). In DNA, the CDR3 is TGTGCCAGTAGTATGGGACAGGGGGCTCACGAGCAGTACTTC. Its protein is CASSMGQGAHEQYF.

This chain connects TRBV23-1 to TRBJ2-1, with D hard to call. TRBV23-1 is given ORF status, its function remaining uncertain. V lost 6 bases, J lost 4 bases, and 10 bases lay in between. The CDR3 runs 13 residues. The CDR3 is CASSPIGYNEQFF. The CDR3, as DNA: TGCGCCAGCAGCCCGATAGGTTACAATGAGCAGTTCTTC.

Details on this clone: The sample contains more than one DNA sequence encoding this CDR3. V usage is TRBV30 and J usage is TRBJ1-6; 8 bases align to TRBD1. Per germline, CDR1 GTSNPN and CDR2 SVGIG (reference sequence). Trimming at V came to 0 bases and at J to 9 bases, leaving 4 bases not matched to a gene. This CDR3 has 14 residues. This CDR3 is CAWSVGTGGSPLHF. The DNA of the CDR3 is TGTGCCTGGAGTGTGGGGACAGGAGGTTCACCCCTCCACTTT.

The chain couples TRBV6-5 to TRBJ2-3, with D hard to call. Between the trimmed V and J ends, which lost 7 bases and 2 bases, there was a span of 10 bases. CDR1 is MNHEY and CDR2 is SVGAGI in the germline V gene. This CDR3 has 13 amino acids. Here the CDR3 reads CASNGVYTDTQYF. CDR3 bases: TGTGCCAGCAATGGGGTCTACACAGATACGCAGTATTTT.

This rearrangement joins TRBV18 to TRBJ1-1; unclear D gene. The length of the CDR3 is 12 residues. Germline V gives CDR1 KGHSH, CDR2 LQKENI. V lost 3 bases and J 5 bases, leaving 7 bases between the germline ends. The CDR3 spells CASSPGVTEAFF. Written as DNA, the CDR3 is TGTGCCAGCTCACCGGGCGTTACTGAAGCTTTCTTT.

The chain joins TRBV5-1 to TRBJ2-1; D remains ambiguous. This CDR3 is 14 amino acids long. Per the germline V gene, CDR1 is SGHRS and CDR2 is YFSETQ. Deletions cut 1 base from V and 5 bases from J, with 10 bases between. The CDR3 loop is CASSLTTSNNEQFF. The CDR3 bases are TGCGCCAGCAGCTTGACCACCAGCAACAATGAGCAGTTCTTC. The complete variable domain, with remaining parts taken from reference TRBV5-1 and TRBJ2-1, reads KAGVTQTPRYLIKTRGQQVTLSCSPISGHRSVSWYQQTPGQGLQFLFEYFSETQRNKGNFPGRFSGRQFSNSRSEMNVSTLELGDSALYLCASSLTTSNNEQFFGPGTRLTVL.

The chain is built from TRBV19 and TRBJ2-3, with D possibly matching TRBD2 (5 bases). The germline V gene encodes CDR1 LNHDA and CDR2 SQIVND (reference sequence). This CDR3 spans 14 amino acids. The V gene lost 6 bases and the J gene lost 0 bases, with 10 bases spanning the gap. CDR3 sequence reads: CASRREYSTDTQYF. The CDR3 DNA sequence: TGTGCCAGTAGAAGGGAGTATAGCACAGATACGCAGTATTTT.

This clone was detected many times. V usage is TRBV19 and J usage is TRBJ2-1, with TRBD2 as a possible D gene (6 bases). The CDR3 runs 16 residues. Trimming cost V 6 bases and J 4 bases, with 19 bases left between them. Germline V gives CDR1 LNHDA, CDR2 SQIVND (reference sequence). CDR3: CASSHPPGERYNEQFF. CDR3 DNA sequence: TGTGCCAGTAGCCACCCCCCGGGGGAGCGATACAATGAGCAGTTCTTC.

DNA for the CDR3: TGTGCCTCTGCTAGCGGGGGGACCTACAATGAGCAGTTCTTC. Its protein product is CASASGGTYNEQFF. The genes are TRBV30 and TRBJ2-1, with 11 bases identical to TRBD2. The CDR3 covers 14 residues. J was trimmed by 2 bases and V by 7 bases; bases with no gene match: 4. Germline V gives CDR1 GTSNPN, CDR2 SVGIG (reference sequence).

This chain links TRBV29-1 with TRBJ2-3, with D tentatively TRBD2 (6 bases). CDR3 length: 15 residues. V lost 4 bases and J lost 4, with 18 bases in between. The germline CDR1 and CDR2 sequences are SQVTM and ANQGSEA. The CDR3 here is CSVVRSRGGADTQYF. The CDR3 nucleotides read TGCAGCGTTGTTCGTTCTCGGGGAGGTGCAGATACGCAGTATTTT.

The V call is TRBV20-1, the J call TRBJ1-2; D not certain. V gave up 3 bases and J gave up 4 bases, with 6 bases separating them. The germline CDR1 and CDR2 sequences are DFQATT and SNEGSKA (reference sequence). CDR3 length: 11 amino acids. CDR3 sequence: CSASLGYGYTF. CDR3 coding DNA: TGCAGTGCTAGTTTGGGCTATGGCTACACCTTC.

This clone was counted only a few times. The V and J genes are TRBV6-5 and TRBJ1-2; 7 bases are a match to TRBD1. The CDR3 is 14 amino acids. Germline assignment: CDR1 MNHEY and CDR2 SVGAGI. V shed 6 bases, J shed 4 bases, and the junction held 8 bases outside the gene matches. The CDR3 spells CASSRPGQSYGYTF. Written as DNA, the CDR3 is TGTGCCAGCAGCCGCCCGGGACAGAGCTATGGCTACACCTTC.

The sample holds a few counts of this clone. The gene calls are TRBV5-4 and TRBJ1-2; D unclear. Trimming removed 3 bases at V and 8 bases at J, with 14 bases between. The CDR3 sequence is 13 residues long. Germline V gene lookup returns CDR1 SGHNT and CDR2 YYREEE (reference sequence). This chain's CDR3 is CASSWARESGYTF. The DNA for the CDR3 is TGTGCCAGCAGCTGGGCACGTGAGTCCGGCTACACCTTC.

This chain joins TRBV6-1 and TRBJ2-7; D ambiguous. This CDR3 contains 14 residues. The V gene lost 0 bases and the J gene lost 3 bases, with 9 bases spanning the gap. CDR1 is MNHNS and CDR2 is SASEGT in the germline V gene. As DNA, the CDR3 is TGTGCCAGCAGTGAAGCGCTAATGGGCTACGAGCAGTACTTC. It is translated as CASSEALMGYEQYF.

This rearrangement joins TRBV14 to TRBJ1-2; a possible D gene is TRBD1 (5 bases). The germline V gene has CDR1 SGHDN and CDR2 FVKESK. The V gene lost 0 bases and the J gene lost 4 bases, with 9 bases spanning the gap. The CDR3 extends over 14 amino acids. CDR3 sequence (DNA): TGTGCCAGCAGCCAAGATTTGACAGCCTATGGCTACACCTTC. It is translated as CASSQDLTAYGYTF.

The chain links TRBV10-3 to TRBJ1-1; a weak D match, TRBD1 (6 bases). This CDR3 is built from 15 residues. V dropped 7 bases and J dropped 2 bases, with 17 bases sitting between them. The germline gives CDR1 ENHRY, CDR2 SYGVKD. The DNA for the CDR3 is TGTGCCATCACCCCAAAACAGGGAGAAAACACTGAAGCTTTCTTT. Translation gives CAITPKQGENTEAFF.

This clone appeared a few times. This rearrangement joins TRBV30 to TRBJ2-7; D possibly corresponds to TRBD1 (5 bases). This CDR3 is built from 13 residues. Trimming cost V 1 base and J 3 bases, with 10 bases left between them. CDR1 GTSNPN and CDR2 SVGIG come from the germline V gene (reference sequence). The CDR3 region has the DNA TGTGCCTGGAGTGAGGACACCCGCTACGAGCAGTACTTC. It specifies CAWSEDTRYEQYF.

The rearrangement uses TRBV18 and TRBJ1-4; D ambiguous. The CDR3 length is 15 residues. Germline loops: CDR1 KGHSH, CDR2 LQKENI. Trimming stripped 0 bases from V and 10 bases from J, with 15 bases between. In DNA, the CDR3 is TGTGCCAGCTCACCACCGAATTCGGAGGTGGGAAAACTGTTTTTT. Its translation: CASSPPNSEVGKLFF.